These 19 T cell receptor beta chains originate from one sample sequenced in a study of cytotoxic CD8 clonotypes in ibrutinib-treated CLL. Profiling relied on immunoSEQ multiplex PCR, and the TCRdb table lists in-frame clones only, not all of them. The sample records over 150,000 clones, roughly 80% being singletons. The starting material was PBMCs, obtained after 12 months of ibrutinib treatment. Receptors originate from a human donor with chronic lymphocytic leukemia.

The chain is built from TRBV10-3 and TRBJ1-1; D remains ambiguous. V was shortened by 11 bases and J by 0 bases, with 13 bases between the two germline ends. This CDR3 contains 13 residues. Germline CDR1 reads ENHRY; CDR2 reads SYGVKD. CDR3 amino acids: CAVSRALNTEAFF. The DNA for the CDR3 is TGTGCCGTATCGCGAGCTTTGAACACTGAAGCTTTCTTT.

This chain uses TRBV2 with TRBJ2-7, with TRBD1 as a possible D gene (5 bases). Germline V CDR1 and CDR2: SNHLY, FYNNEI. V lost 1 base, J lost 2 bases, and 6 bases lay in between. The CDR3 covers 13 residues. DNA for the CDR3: TGTGCCAGCAGTGAAGGGACACCCTACGAGCAGTACTTC. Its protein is CASSEGTPYEQYF.

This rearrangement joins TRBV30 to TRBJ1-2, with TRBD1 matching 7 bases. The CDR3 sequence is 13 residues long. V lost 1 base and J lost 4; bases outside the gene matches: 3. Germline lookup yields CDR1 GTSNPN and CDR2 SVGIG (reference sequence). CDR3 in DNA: TGTGCCTGGAGTGCACGGACAGGCTATGGCTACACCTTC. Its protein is CAWSARTGYGYTF.

DNA for the CDR3: TGTGCCAGCAGCGTAGGATTCCCCTCCAATTCACCCCTCCACTTT. Protein product: CASSVGFPSNSPLHF. This chain links TRBV9 with TRBJ1-6; unclear D gene. The CDR3 totals 15 residues. V was pared by 0 bases and J by 7 bases, with 11 bases between. The V gene's germline CDR1 is SGDLS and CDR2 YYNGEE.

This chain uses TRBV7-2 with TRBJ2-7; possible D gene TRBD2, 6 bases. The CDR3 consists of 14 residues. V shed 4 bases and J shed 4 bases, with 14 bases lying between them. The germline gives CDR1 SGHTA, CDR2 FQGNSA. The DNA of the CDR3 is TGTGCCAGCAGCTCCCAGGAGGGCCCATACGAGCAGTACTTC. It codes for CASSSQEGPYEQYF.

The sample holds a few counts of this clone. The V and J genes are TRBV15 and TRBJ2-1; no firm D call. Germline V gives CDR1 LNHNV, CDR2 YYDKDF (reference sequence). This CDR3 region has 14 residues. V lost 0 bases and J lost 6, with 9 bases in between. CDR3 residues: CATSRDSSGNEQFF. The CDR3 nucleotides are TGTGCCACCAGCAGAGATTCCTCAGGCAATGAGCAGTTCTTC.

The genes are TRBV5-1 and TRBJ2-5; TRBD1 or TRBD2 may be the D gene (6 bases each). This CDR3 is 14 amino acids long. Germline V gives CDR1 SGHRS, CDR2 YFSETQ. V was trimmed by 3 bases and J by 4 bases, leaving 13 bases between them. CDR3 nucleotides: TGCGCCAGCAGCTACGGGGGCTTGGGAGAGACCCAGTACTTC. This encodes CASSYGGLGETQYF.

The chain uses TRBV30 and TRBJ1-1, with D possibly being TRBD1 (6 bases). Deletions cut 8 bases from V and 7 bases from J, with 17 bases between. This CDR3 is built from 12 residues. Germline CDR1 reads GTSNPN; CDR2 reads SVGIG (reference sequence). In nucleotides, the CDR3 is TGTGCCGCCGGACAGTACTATAATGAAGCTTTCTTT. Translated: CAAGQYYNEAFF.

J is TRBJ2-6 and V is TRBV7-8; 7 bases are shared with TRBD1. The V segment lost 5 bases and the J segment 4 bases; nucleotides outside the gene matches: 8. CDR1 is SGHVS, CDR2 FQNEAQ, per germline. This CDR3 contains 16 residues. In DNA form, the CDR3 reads TGTGCCAGCAGCACGAGACAGGGTTCCGGGGCCAACGTCCTGACTTTC. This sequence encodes CASSTRQGSGANVLTF.

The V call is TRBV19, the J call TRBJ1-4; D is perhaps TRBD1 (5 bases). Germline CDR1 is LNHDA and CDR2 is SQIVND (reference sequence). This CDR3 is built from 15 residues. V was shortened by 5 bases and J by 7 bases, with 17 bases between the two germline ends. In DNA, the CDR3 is TGTGCCAGTAGTGCAGTCCCAGGGCGGGGTGAAAAACTGTTTTTT. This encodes CASSAVPGRGEKLFF. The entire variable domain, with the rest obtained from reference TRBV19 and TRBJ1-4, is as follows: DGGITQSPKYLFRKEGQNVTLSCEQNLNHDAMYWYRQDPGQGLRLIYYSQIVNDFQKGDIAEGYSVSREKKESFPLTVTSAQKNPTAFYLCASSAVPGRGEKLFFGSGTQLSVL.

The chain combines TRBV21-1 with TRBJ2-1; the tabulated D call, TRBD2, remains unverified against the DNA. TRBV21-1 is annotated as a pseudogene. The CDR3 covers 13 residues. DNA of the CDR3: TGTGCCAGGATTAGCGGTTCCTACAATGAGCAGTTCTTC. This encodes CARISGSYNEQFF.

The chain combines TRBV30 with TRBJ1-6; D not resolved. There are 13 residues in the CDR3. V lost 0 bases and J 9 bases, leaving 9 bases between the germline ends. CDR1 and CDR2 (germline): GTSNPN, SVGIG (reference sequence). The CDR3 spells CAWSVRAISPLHF. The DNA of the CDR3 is TGTGCCTGGAGTGTAAGGGCTATTTCACCCCTCCACTTT.

The CDR3 loop reads CASSLIPRGQTVRNIQYF. The CDR3 DNA reads as TGTGCCAGCAGCTTAATCCCGCGAGGTCAAACGGTCCGAAACATTCAGTACTTC. V usage is TRBV7-3 and J usage is TRBJ2-4; the D is unclear. The CDR3 totals 18 residues. With 1 base removed from V and 6 bases from J, the gap between germline ends came to 22 bases. CDR1 is SGHTA and CDR2 is FQGTGA in the germline V gene. Using reference TRBV7-3 and TRBJ2-4 for the parts outside the CDR3, the full variable domain is GAGVSQTPSNKVTEKGKYVELRCDPISGHTALYWYRQSLGQGPEFLIYFQGTGAADDSGLPNDRFFAVRPEGSVSTLKIQRTERGDSAVYLCASSLIPRGQTVRNIQYFGAGTRLSVL.

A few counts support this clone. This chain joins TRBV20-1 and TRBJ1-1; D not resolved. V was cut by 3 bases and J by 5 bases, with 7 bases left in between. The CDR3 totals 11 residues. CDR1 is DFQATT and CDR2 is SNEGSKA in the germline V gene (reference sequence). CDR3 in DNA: TGCAGTGCTAGCGGCGGAACTGAAGCTTTCTTT. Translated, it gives CSASGGTEAFF.

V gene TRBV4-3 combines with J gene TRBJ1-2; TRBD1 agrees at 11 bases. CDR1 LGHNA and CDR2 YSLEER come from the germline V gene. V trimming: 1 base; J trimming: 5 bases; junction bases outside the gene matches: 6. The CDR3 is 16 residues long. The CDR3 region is CASSQVRDRGRYGYTF. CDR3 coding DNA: TGCGCCAGCAGCCAAGTAAGGGACAGGGGGAGATATGGCTACACCTTC.

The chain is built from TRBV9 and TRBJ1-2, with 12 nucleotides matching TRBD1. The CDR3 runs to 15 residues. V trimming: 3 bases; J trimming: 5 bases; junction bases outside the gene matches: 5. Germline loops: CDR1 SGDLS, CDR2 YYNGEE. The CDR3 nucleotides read TGTGCCAGCAGCGAGGGGACAGGGGGCGCGTATGGCTACACCTTC. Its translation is CASSEGTGGAYGYTF.

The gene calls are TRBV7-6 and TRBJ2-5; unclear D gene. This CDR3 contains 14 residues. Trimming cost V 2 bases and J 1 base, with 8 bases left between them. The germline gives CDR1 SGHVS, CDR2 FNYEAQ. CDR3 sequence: CASSLKPSQETQYF. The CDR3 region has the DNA TGTGCCAGCAGCTTAAAACCCTCCCAAGAGACCCAGTACTTC.

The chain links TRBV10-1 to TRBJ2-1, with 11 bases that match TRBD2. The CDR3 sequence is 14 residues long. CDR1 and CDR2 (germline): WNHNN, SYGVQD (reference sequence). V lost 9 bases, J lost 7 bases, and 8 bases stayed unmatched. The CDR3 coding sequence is TGCGCCAGGGTAGCGGGGGGGCCCGAAAATGAGCAGTTCTTC. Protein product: CARVAGGPENEQFF.

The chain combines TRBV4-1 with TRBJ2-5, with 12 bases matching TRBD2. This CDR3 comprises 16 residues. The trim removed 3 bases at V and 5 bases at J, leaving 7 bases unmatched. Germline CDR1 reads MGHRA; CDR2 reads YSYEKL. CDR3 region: CASSQRLAGVRETQYF. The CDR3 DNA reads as TGCGCCAGCAGCCAGAGACTAGCGGGAGTTCGGGAGACCCAGTACTTC.